The 8 T cell receptor beta chains in this list originate from one sample, sequenced in a study of post-analysis software for immune sequencing data. Study results and caveats: Among roughly 5 TRBV segments more frequent in patients than controls were TRBV5-6, TRBV5-1 and TRBV20-1.

Unique molecular identifiers tagged the TCR beta cDNA libraries. Each CDR3 protein gets one entry after TCRdb re-called the PCR reads with MiXCR. Among 150,000 to 200,000 distinct CDR3 sequences, 25% to 35% were seen once, and the ten largest hold about 1.4%. For these TCRs, the target antigens are not known. The material sequenced was blood. These receptors all come from a girl under 18 with multiple sclerosis.

This clonotype was detected ten times or more. The chain recombines TRBV7-2 with TRBJ1-5; 10 nucleotides match TRBD1. CDR1 and CDR2 from the germline V gene are SGHTA and FQGNSA. Germline trimming cut 3 bases from V and 5 bases from J; bases unmatched to any gene: 1. The CDR3 extends over 14 amino acids. CDR3 in DNA: TGTGCCAGCAGCTTGACAGGGGGCCATCAGCCCCAGCATTTT. Translating it yields CASSLTGGHQPQHF. The full variable domain, in which reference TRBV7-2 and TRBJ1-5 provide the parts outside the CDR3, is GAGVSQSPSNKVTEKGKDVELRCDPISGHTALYWYRQSLGQGLEFLIYFQGNSAPDKSGLPSDRFSAERTGGSVSTLTIQRTQQEDSAVYLCASSLTGGHQPQHFGDGTRLSIL.

This clonotype was counted ten times or more. V and J are TRBV25-1 and TRBJ2-5; 7 nucleotides align to TRBD2. Trimming at V came to 8 bases and at J to 5 bases, leaving 5 bases not matched to a gene. Per the germline V gene, CDR1 is MGHDK and CDR2 is SYGVNS. This CDR3 has 12 amino acids. The CDR3 DNA reads TGTGCCAGCCTGAAGGGAGGGGAGACCCAGTACTTC. Residues: CASLKGGETQYF.

V gene TRBV5-1 combines with J gene TRBJ2-1, with D perhaps assigned TRBD1 or TRBD2 (5 bases each). CDR1 SGHRS and CDR2 YFSETQ come from the germline V gene. The CDR3 covers 16 residues. Trimming pared 0 bases from V and 4 bases from J, leaving 14 bases between. The CDR3 loop reads CASSLVRGSAYNEQFF. The CDR3 region has the DNA TGCGCCAGCAGCTTGGTCCGGGGCTCGGCGTACAATGAGCAGTTCTTC.

Points on this clonotype: A read error may produce the germline difference seen at one junction end. The rearrangement joins TRBV9 to TRBJ2-5; D tentatively reads TRBD1 or TRBD2 (5 bases each). CDR1 is SGDLS, CDR2 YYNGEE, per germline. This CDR3 contains 13 residues. The CDR3 reads CASSARGLETQYF. The CDR3 DNA follows: TGTGCCAGTAGCGCTCGGGGCCTAGAGACCCAGTACTTC.

This clonotype came up a few times. This chain links TRBV7-2 with TRBJ2-1, with 9 bases identical to TRBD2. J was trimmed by 0 bases and V by 4 bases; bases with no gene match: 4. The CDR3 contains 16 residues. Per germline, CDR1 SGHTA and CDR2 FQGNSA. Written as DNA, the CDR3 is TGTGCCAGCAGCTCCCGACTAGCGGCCTCCTACAATGAGCAGTTCTTC. Translated, it gives CASSSRLAASYNEQFF.

Points on this clonotype: A much larger clone differs from this one at a single base, so this may be a read error. The chain uses TRBV29-1 and TRBJ2-1, with D unclear. The CDR3 sequence is 18 residues long. Germline loops: CDR1 SQVTM, CDR2 ANQGSEA. The CDR3 is CSALKAKQRWSSYSEQFF. The CDR3 DNA sequence: TGCAGCGCCCTAAAGGCGAAGCAGCGTTGGAGCTCCTACAGTGAGCAGTTCTTC.

Notes on this clonotype: With a much larger clone just one base away, this may be a read error. The chain employs TRBV5-1 and TRBJ2-7, with unresolved D. The DNA end favors TRBJ2-5, so the J call may be wrong. CDR1 and CDR2 from the germline V gene are SGHRS and YFSETQ. The CDR3 covers 13 residues. Here the CDR3 DNA reads TGCGCCAGCAACTTGAATGGGGAAGAGACCCAGTACTTC. It encodes CASNLNGEETQYF.

The rearrangement links TRBV14 to TRBJ2-3; D gene unclear. Trimming took off 4 bases at V and 7 bases at J, with 6 bases between the two ends. The CDR3 totals 11 residues. Germline V gene lookup returns CDR1 SGHDN and CDR2 FVKESK. CDR3 region: CASSLSNTQYF. CDR3 DNA: TGTGCCAGCAGCCTGTCAAATACGCAGTATTTT.